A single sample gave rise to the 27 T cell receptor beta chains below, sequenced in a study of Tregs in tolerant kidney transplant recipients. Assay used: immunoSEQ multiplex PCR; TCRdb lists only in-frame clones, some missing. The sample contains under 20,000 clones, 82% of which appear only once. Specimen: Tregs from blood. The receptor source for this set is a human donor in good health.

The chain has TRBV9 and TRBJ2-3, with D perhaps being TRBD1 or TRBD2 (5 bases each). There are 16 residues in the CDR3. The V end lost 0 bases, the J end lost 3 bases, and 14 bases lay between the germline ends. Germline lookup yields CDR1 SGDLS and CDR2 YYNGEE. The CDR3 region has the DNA TGTGCCAGCAGCGTAGCTGAGGGGTGGCCTACAGATACGCAGTATTTT. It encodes CASSVAEGWPTDTQYF.

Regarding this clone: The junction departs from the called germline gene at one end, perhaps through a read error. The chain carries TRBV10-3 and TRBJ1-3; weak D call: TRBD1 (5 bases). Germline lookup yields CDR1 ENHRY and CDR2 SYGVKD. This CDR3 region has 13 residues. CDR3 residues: CAFRESSGNTIYF. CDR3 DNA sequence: TGTGCCTTCAGGGAGAGCTCTGGAAACACCATATATTTT.

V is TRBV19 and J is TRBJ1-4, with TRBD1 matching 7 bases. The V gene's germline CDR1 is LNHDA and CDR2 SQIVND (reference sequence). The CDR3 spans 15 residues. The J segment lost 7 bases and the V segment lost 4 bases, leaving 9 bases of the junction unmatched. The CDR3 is CASSTLGGSGEKLFF. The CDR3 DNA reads TGTGCCAGTAGTACCCTAGGGGGCTCGGGTGAAAAACTGTTTTTT.

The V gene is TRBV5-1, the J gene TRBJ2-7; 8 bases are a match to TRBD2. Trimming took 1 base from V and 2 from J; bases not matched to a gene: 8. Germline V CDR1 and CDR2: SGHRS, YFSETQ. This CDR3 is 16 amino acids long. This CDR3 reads CASSLYTSGNTYEQYF. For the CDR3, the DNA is TGCGCCAGCAGCTTGTACACTAGCGGCAATACCTACGAGCAGTACTTC.

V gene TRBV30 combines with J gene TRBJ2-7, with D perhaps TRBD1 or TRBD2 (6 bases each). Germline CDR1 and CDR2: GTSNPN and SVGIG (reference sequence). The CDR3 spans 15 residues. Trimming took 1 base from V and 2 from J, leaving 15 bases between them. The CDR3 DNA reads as TGTGCCTGGAGTGGGCTGCGGGACAAAGCCTACGAGCAGTACTTC. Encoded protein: CAWSGLRDKAYEQYF.

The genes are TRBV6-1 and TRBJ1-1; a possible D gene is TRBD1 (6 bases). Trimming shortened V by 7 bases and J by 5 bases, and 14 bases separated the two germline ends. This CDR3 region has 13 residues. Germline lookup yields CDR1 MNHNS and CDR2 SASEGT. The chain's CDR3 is CASKKQGSTEAFF. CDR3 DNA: TGTGCCAGCAAGAAACAGGGATCAACTGAAGCTTTCTTT.

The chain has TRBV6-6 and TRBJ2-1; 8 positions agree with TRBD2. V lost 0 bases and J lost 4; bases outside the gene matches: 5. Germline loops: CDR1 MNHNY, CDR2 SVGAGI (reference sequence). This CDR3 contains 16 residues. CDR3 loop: CASSYSRAGGYNEQFF. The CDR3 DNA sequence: TGTGCCAGCAGTTACTCGAGGGCGGGGGGATACAATGAGCAGTTCTTC.

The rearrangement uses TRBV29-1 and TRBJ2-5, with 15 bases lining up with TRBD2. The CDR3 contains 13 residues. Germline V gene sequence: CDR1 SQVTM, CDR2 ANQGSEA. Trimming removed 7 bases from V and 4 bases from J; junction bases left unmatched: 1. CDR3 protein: CSAGLAGGETQYF. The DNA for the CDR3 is TGCAGCGCGGGACTAGCGGGAGGAGAGACCCAGTACTTC.

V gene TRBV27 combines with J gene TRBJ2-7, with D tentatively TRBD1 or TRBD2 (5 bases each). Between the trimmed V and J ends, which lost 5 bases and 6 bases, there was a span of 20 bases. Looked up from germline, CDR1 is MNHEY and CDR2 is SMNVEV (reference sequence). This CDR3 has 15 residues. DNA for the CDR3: TGTGCCAGCAGTGCCTACGCGGGTGGGGCCGGCGAGCAGTACTTC. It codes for CASSAYAGGAGEQYF.

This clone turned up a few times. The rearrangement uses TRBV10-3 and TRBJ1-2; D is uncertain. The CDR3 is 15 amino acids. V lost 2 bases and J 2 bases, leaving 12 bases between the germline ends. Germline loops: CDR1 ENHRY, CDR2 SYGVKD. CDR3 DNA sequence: TGTGCCATCAGTGAGCCGTCTGGCAGGAACTATGGCTACACCTTC. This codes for CAISEPSGRNYGYTF.

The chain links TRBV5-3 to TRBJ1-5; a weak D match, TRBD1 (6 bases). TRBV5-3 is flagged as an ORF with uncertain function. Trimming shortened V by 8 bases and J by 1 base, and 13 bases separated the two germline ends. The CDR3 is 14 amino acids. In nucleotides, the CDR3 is TGTGCCAGGTACAGGGATGGCAGCAATCAGCCCCAGCATTTT. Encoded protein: CARYRDGSNQPQHF.

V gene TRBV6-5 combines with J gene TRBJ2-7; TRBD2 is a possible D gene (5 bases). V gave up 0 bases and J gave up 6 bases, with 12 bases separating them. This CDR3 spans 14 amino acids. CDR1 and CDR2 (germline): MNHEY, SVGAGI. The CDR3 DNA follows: TGTGCCAGCAGTTACTCTAGCGAGAAAGGCGAGCAGTACTTC. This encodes CASSYSSEKGEQYF.

The CDR3 here is CARITTGVVAFF. CDR3 bases: TGTGCCAGGATTACCACAGGGGTGGTAGCTTTCTTT. V usage is TRBV2 and J usage is TRBJ1-1, with TRBD1 matching over 7 bases. CDR1 and CDR2 (germline): SNHLY, FYNNEI. There are 12 residues in the CDR3. The junction had 11 bases not matched to a gene; V was cut back by 9 bases and J by 10 bases.

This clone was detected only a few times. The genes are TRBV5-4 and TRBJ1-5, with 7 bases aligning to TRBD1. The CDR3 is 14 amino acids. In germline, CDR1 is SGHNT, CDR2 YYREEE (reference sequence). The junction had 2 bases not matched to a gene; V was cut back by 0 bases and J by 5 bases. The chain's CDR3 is CASSLGGGDQPQHF. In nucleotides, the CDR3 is TGTGCCAGCAGCTTGGGAGGGGGCGATCAGCCCCAGCATTTT. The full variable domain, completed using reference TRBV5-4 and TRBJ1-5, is ETGVTQSPTHLIKTRGQQVTLRCSSQSGHNTVSWYQQALGQGPQFIFQYYREEENGRGNFPPRFSGLQFPNYSSELNVNALELDDSALYLCASSLGGGDQPQHFGDGTRLSIL.

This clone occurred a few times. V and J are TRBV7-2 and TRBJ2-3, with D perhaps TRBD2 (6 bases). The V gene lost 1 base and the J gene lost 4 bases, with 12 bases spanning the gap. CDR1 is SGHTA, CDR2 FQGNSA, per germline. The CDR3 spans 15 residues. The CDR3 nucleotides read TGTGCCAGCAGCTTAGTTGCGGGACCGGCAGATACGCAGTATTTT. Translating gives CASSLVAGPADTQYF.

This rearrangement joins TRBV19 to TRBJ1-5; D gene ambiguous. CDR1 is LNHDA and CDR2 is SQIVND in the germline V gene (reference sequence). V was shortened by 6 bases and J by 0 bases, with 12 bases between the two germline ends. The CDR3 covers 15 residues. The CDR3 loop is CASRTQFFSNQPQHF. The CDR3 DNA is TGTGCCAGTAGAACACAGTTTTTTAGCAATCAGCCCCAGCATTTT.

The CDR3 nucleotides read TGCGCCAGCAGCTTAGGGCACTTCATCTCCTACGAGCAGTACTTC. Translated: CASSLGHFISYEQYF. V gene TRBV5-1 combines with J gene TRBJ2-7; no clear D. Trimming took off 2 bases at V and 0 bases at J, with 12 bases between the two ends. Looked up from germline, CDR1 is SGHRS and CDR2 is YFSETQ. The CDR3 runs 15 residues.

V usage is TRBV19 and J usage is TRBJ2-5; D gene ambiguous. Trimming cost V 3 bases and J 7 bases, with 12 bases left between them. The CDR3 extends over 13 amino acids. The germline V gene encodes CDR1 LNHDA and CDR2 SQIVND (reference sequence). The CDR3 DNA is TGTGCCAGTAGTATTGCCCCAGGAGCGACCCAGTACTTC. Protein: CASSIAPGATQYF.

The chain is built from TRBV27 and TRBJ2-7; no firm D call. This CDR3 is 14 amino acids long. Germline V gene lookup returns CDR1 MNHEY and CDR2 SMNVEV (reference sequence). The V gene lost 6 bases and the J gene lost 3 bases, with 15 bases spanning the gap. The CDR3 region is CASSPRTPLYEQYF. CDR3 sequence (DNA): TGTGCCAGCAGCCCACGGACCCCCCTCTACGAGCAGTACTTC.

The chain's CDR3 is CASSRSSPLGTDTQYF. The CDR3, as DNA: TGTGCCAGTAGTAGGTCGAGCCCATTAGGCACAGATACGCAGTATTTT. The chain couples TRBV19 to TRBJ2-3; D is undetermined. The germline V gene encodes CDR1 LNHDA and CDR2 SQIVND (reference sequence). This CDR3 has 16 amino acids. V gave up 4 bases and J gave up 1 base, with 15 bases separating them.

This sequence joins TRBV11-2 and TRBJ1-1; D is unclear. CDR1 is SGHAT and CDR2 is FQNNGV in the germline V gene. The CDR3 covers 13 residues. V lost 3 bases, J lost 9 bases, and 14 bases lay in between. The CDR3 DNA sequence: TGTGCCAGCAGCTTGGCGTACGCGGTACAAGCTTTCTTT. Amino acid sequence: CASSLAYAVQAFF.

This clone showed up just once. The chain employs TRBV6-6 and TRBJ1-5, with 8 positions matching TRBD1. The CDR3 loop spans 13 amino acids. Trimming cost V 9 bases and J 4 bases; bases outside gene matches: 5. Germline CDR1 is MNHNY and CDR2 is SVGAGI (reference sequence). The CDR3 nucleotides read TGTGCCAGTCAGGGGGCTCGGAATCAGCCCCAGCATTTT. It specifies CASQGARNQPQHF.

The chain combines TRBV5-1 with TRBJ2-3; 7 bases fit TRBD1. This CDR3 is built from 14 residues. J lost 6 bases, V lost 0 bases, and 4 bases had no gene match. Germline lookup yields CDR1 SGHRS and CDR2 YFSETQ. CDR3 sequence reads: CASSLEQGRDTQYF. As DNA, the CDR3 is TGCGCCAGCAGCTTGGAACAGGGGCGGGATACGCAGTATTTT. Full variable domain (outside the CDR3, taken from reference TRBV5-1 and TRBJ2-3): KAGVTQTPRYLIKTRGQQVTLSCSPISGHRSVSWYQQTPGQGLQFLFEYFSETQRNKGNFPGRFSGRQFSNSRSEMNVSTLELGDSALYLCASSLEQGRDTQYFGPGTRLTVL.

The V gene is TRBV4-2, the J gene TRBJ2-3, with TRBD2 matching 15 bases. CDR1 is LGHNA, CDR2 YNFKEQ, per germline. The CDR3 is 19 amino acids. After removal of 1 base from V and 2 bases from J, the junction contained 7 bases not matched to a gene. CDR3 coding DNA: TGTGCCAGCAGCCAAGGGACTAGCGGGAGGGTAGGCTACACAGATACGCAGTATTTT. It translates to CASSQGTSGRVGYTDTQYF.

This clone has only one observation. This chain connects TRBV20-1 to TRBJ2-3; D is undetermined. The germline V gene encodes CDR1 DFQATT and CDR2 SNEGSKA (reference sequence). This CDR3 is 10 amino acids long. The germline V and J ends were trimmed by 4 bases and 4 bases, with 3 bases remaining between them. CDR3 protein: CSAMADTQYF. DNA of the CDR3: TGCAGTGCTATGGCAGATACGCAGTATTTT.

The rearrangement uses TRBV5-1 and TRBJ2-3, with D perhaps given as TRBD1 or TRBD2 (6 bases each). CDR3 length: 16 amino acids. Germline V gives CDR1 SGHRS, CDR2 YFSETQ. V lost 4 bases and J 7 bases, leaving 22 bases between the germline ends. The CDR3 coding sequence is TGCGCCAGCAGCCCGTCGGGGGCCAGCCCCACGAATACGCAGTATTTT. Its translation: CASSPSGASPTNTQYF.

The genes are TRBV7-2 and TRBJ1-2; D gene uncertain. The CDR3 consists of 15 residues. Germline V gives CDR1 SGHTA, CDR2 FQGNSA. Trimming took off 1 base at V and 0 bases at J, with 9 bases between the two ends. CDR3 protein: CASSLDSTANYGYTF. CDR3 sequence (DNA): TGTGCCAGCAGCTTAGACAGCACAGCTAACTATGGCTACACCTTC. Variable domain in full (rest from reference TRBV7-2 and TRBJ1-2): GAGVSQSPSNKVTEKGKDVELRCDPISGHTALYWYRQSLGQGLEFLIYFQGNSAPDKSGLPSDRFSAERTGGSVSTLTIQRTQQEDSAVYLCASSLDSTANYGYTFGSGTRLTVV.